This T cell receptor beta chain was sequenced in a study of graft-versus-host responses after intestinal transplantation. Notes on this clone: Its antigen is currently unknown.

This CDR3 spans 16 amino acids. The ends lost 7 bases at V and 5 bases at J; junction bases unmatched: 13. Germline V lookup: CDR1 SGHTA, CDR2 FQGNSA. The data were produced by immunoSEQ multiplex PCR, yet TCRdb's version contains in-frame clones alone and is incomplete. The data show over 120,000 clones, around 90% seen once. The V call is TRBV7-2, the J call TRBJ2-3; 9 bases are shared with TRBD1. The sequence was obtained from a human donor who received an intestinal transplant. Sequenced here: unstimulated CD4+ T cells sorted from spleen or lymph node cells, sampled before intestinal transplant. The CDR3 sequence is CASNTRGTGLGDTQYF. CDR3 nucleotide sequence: TGTGCCAGCAACACCCGGGGGACAGGGCTGGGAGATACGCAGTATTTT.